The 7 T cell receptor beta chains in this list originate from one sample, sequenced in a study of blood T cells in healthy people across ages. Then a second PCR, running about 6 to 12 cycles, was carried out with a sample-barcoded 5' primer and a J-beta primer mix. TCRdb re-analysed the 5' RACE reads in MiXCR, keeping a single row per CDR3 protein. The sample comprises roughly 1,500,000 distinct CDR3 sequences, roughly a third of which are singletons, and roughly 12% rests with the top ten. Sequenced input: blood. The receptors were sampled from a woman aged 25-40 years in good health.

The V gene is TRBV29-1, the J gene TRBJ2-2, with 9 bases that match TRBD1. Germline values: CDR1 SQVTM, CDR2 ANQGSEA. After removal of 6 bases from V and 3 bases from J, the junction contained 5 bases not matched to a gene. The CDR3 has 14 residues. The CDR3 loop reads CSVRDRVDTGELFF. Here the CDR3 DNA reads TGCAGCGTCAGGGACAGGGTAGACACCGGGGAGCTGTTTTTT.

This clonotype was recorded many times. V is TRBV12-3 or TRBV12-4 and J is TRBJ1-2; D gene uncertain. Between the trimmed V and J ends, which lost 5 bases and 7 bases, there was a span of 17 bases. CDR3 length equals 14 residues. The chain's CDR3 is CASSAGRPSAGYTF. The CDR3 bases are TGTGCCAGCAGTGCCGGACGGCCGTCGGCTGGCTACACCTTC.

The chain couples TRBV6-1 to TRBJ1-1, with D possibly TRBD1 on 5 matching bases. V dropped 2 bases and J dropped 3 bases, with 16 bases sitting between them. Germline assignment: CDR1 MNHNS and CDR2 SASEGT. The CDR3 has 16 residues. The DNA for the CDR3 is TGTGCCAGCAGTGAAATAGGGGCTAGAAGGGACACTGAAGCTTTCTTT. Translation gives CASSEIGARRDTEAFF.

This clonotype was observed a handful of times. The V gene is TRBV27, the J gene TRBJ1-5; D is possibly TRBD1 (5 bases). The CDR3 length is 14 residues. The germline V gene has CDR1 MNHEY and CDR2 SMNVEV (reference sequence). The ends were cut back, 6 bases at V and 7 bases at J, with 16 bases in the middle. The CDR3 sequence is CASSRGVSGQPQHF. The CDR3 DNA sequence: TGTGCCAGCAGCCGAGGGGTAAGTGGGCAGCCCCAGCATTTT.

This clonotype occurred a few times. The chain has TRBV6-5 and TRBJ2-4; D is unclear. Per germline, CDR1 MNHEY and CDR2 SVGAGI. V lost 6 bases to trimming and J lost 2 bases, with 14 bases between them. This CDR3 comprises 15 residues. The CDR3 here is CASSPHETSKNIQYF. CDR3 bases: TGTGCCAGCAGCCCTCACGAGACATCCAAAAACATTCAGTACTTC.

This clonotype appeared a few times. V and J are TRBV6-6 and TRBJ2-1; D uncertain. V was pared by 2 bases and J by 8 bases, with 19 bases between. The CDR3 has 16 residues. From germline, CDR1 is MNHNY and CDR2 SVGAGI (reference sequence). CDR3 in DNA: TGTGCCAGCAGTTACAACTCGGACCTCGCTGTCGATGAGCAGTTCTTC. Protein: CASSYNSDLAVDEQFF.

V is TRBV7-9 and J is TRBJ2-7, with TRBD1 identical over 8 bases. V shed 3 bases and J 7 bases; nucleotides not matched to a gene: 8. Looked up from germline, CDR1 is SEHNR and CDR2 is FQNEAQ (reference sequence). The CDR3 covers 14 residues. The CDR3 DNA follows: TGTGCCAGCAGCTTCTATGGACAGGGTGAGGAGCAGTACTTC. Translated: CASSFYGQGEEQYF. Full variable domain (rest looked up from reference TRBV7-9 and TRBJ2-7): DTGVSQNPRHKITKRGQNVTFRCDPISEHNRLYWYRQTLGQGPEFLTYFQNEAQLEKSRLLSDRFSAERPKGSFSTLEIQRTEQGDSAMYLCASSFYGQGEEQYFGPGTRLTVT.